This TCR beta chain was sequenced during a study of blood T cell repertoires in COVID-19 (dated by TCRdb to about 2020). For the study in its entirety: Samples from collaborators originated in the United States, Italy and Spain and spanned both the acute and convalescent phases of COVID-19. The prospective study material was composed of cDNA or gDNA derived from T cells, B-cell-depleted T cells, or PBMCs. A freely available public database, intended as a resource for researchers studying the immune response to SARS-CoV-2, is where the repertoires were released. Where available, HLA class I and class II types were taken from metadata supplied by the sample provider and were not determined by assay-based typing. A de-identified subject ID, COVID-19 status, age in years and sex were almost always included in the sample metadata. Samples were obtained from the ongoing ImmuneRACE study (first 160 participants) and from over 1,000 subjects provided by 6 global collaborators. The dataset comprised deeply sampled blood TCRbeta repertoires from subjects exposed to, actively infected with, or recovered from COVID-19.

TCRbeta CDR3 regions were amplified from genomic DNA using the immunoSEQ Assay, a bias-controlled multiplex PCR. The authors' analysis ran thus. Nucleated cell counts per sample were estimated from amplification of reference gene primers within the assay. To quantify the absolute abundance of each unique TCRbeta CDR3 rearrangement, sequence reads were collapsed and filtered. For each sample, productive Simpson clonality was calculated as the square root of Simpson's diversity index across productive rearrangements. In TCRdb, the immuneACCESS table is reduced to in-frame sequences with V and J assigned. These tables do not hold every clone; where another copy was compared, an unresolved V gene accounts for under half, and the others remain unexplained. The V and J calls and the clone size are those of that table, but D and trimming were determined from the DNA. This sample lists hundreds of thousands of clones; around 88% were detected once. The ten largest clones take up roughly 1.4% of the sample.

The CDR3, cysteine through phenylalanine, is 14 amino acids long. Only the CDR3 DNA stays, 42 bases, in frame from base 1. Based on the germline V gene, the CDR1 and CDR2 sequences are KGHDR and SFDVKD. Trimming takes 6 bases off V and 2 bases off J; junction bases not matched to a gene: 5. Overall study results and their limits: Clinical and demographic metadata were provided uncurated, with the amount varying by source and participant.

The collaborating institutions used their own protocols to collect whole blood in K2EDTA tubes. For TCRbeta analysis, collaborator samples were shipped as frozen whole blood, as isolated PBMCs, or as DNA extracted from either sample type. Concerning this clone: The specificity of this receptor is unknown. No quality values exist for individual bases; no much larger clone is one base distant.

The chain couples TRBV24-1 to TRBJ2-5; TRBD1 fits 7 bases in the junction. The TCR originated in a man at least 80 years old with acute or convalescent COVID-19. The sequenced sample consisted of peripheral blood. The DNA sequence follows: TGTGCCACCAGTCAGACAGGGTTTCAAGAGACCCAGTACTTC. Translated, this is CATSQTGFQETQYF.